Below, 27 T cell receptor beta chains from the same sample are listed, as sequenced in a study of control samples from healthy donors and cancer patients. Only in-frame clones appear in the TCRdb table, and some are missing; sequencing was by immunoSEQ multiplex PCR. The sample gives around 140,000 clones, roughly nine tenths of which show up once; approximately 7.5% is in the top ten. The sample was PBMCs. Every receptor here comes from a man aged 50 to 60 with head and neck cancer.

The gene calls are TRBV7-2 and TRBJ1-2; maybe TRBD1 (6 bases). Germline V CDR1 and CDR2: SGHTA, FQGNSA. CDR3 length equals 14 residues. V lost 7 bases and J lost 7, with 19 bases in between. The chain's CDR3 is CASTQSGGPLGYTF. The CDR3 DNA is TGTGCCAGCACTCAATCGGGGGGGCCTCTTGGCTACACCTTC.

In nucleotides, the CDR3 is TGTGCCAGCAGCCCAGGGGTTTGGGACACTGAAGCTTTCTTT. Encoded protein: CASSPGVWDTEAFF. This sequence joins TRBV14 and TRBJ1-1; TRBD1 is a possible D gene (6 bases). In germline, CDR1 is SGHDN, CDR2 FVKESK. CDR3 length: 14 amino acids. The V and J ends lost 4 bases and 3 bases respectively, with 12 bases between them.

The chain employs TRBV27 and TRBJ2-1; no reliable D call. Germline CDR1 reads MNHEY; CDR2 reads SMNVEV (reference sequence). The V end was cut by 0 bases, the J end by 7 bases, with 13 bases between. The CDR3 contains 15 residues. The CDR3: CASSLSVVVGNEQFF. Written as DNA, the CDR3 is TGTGCCAGCAGTTTATCGGTGGTGGTCGGGAATGAGCAGTTCTTC.

The rearrangement links TRBV27 to TRBJ2-5; perhaps TRBD1 as D (6 bases). Germline loops: CDR1 MNHEY, CDR2 SMNVEV (reference sequence). This CDR3 is 13 amino acids long. Trimming pared 9 bases from V and 5 bases from J, leaving 16 bases between. The CDR3 spells CASPQGLWETQYF. Here the CDR3 DNA reads TGTGCCAGTCCACAGGGCCTCTGGGAGACCCAGTACTTC.

The V and J genes are TRBV4-2 and TRBJ1-2, with 10 bases fitting TRBD1. The CDR3 consists of 15 residues. J gave up 4 bases and V 4 bases, and 6 bases lay outside the gene matches. Per the germline V gene, CDR1 is LGHNA and CDR2 is YNFKEQ. CDR3 loop: CASSPGQGVGYGYTF. Written as DNA, the CDR3 is TGTGCCAGCAGCCCCGGACAGGGGGTCGGCTATGGCTACACCTTC.

This clone appeared a single time. The chain employs TRBV7-9 and TRBJ2-2, with D unclear. Trimming left V 5 bases short and J 5 bases short, with 9 bases between. This CDR3 is 13 amino acids long. Looked up from germline, CDR1 is SEHNR and CDR2 is FQNEAQ (reference sequence). The chain's CDR3 is CASSPPLTGELFF. The CDR3, as DNA: TGTGCCAGCAGCCCCCCTCTAACCGGGGAGCTGTTTTTT.

The rearrangement joins TRBV7-2 to TRBJ1-4, with 12 bases matching TRBD1. This CDR3 has 14 residues. Germline V gene data show CDR1 as SGHTA and CDR2 as FQGNSA. The ends lost 5 bases at V and 14 bases at J; junction bases unmatched: 9. In nucleotides, the CDR3 is TGTGCCAGCAGCCGCGGGACAGGGGGCGAATACCTGTTTTTT. The encoded protein is CASSRGTGGEYLFF.

This sequence joins TRBV3-1 (or the pseudogene TRBV3-2) and TRBJ2-5, with 7 positions matching TRBD2. There are 14 residues in the CDR3. CDR1 and CDR2 (germline): LGHDT, YNNKEL (reference sequence). J was trimmed by 5 bases and V by 5 bases; bases with no gene match: 8. In nucleotides, the CDR3 is TGTGCCAGCAGCGAACGACTAGCTTGGGAGACCCAGTACTTC. It codes for CASSERLAWETQYF.

This chain joins TRBV6-5 and TRBJ2-1; 11 positions match TRBD2. The CDR3 is 16 residues long. Trimming took 2 bases from V and 8 from J; bases not matched to a gene: 8. Germline V CDR1 and CDR2: MNHEY, SVGAGI. As DNA, the CDR3 is TGTGCCAGCAGTTACCTAGCGGGAGGTCTTCGAGATGAGCAGTTCTTC. It yields the protein CASSYLAGGLRDEQFF.

This rearrangement joins TRBV7-2 to TRBJ2-1; D unresolved. CDR1 SGHTA and CDR2 FQGNSA come from the germline V gene. The CDR3 extends over 14 amino acids. Between the trimmed V and J ends, which lost 3 bases and 6 bases, there was a span of 12 bases. In DNA form, the CDR3 reads TGTGCCAGCAGCTTGTGGGATTCGGGCAATGAGCAGTTCTTC. As protein: CASSLWDSGNEQFF.

This clone was seen a few times. In DNA form, the CDR3 reads TGTGCCAGCTCACCATATACCCTCACCGGGGAGCTGTTTTTT. It translates to CASSPYTLTGELFF. The V call is TRBV18, the J call TRBJ2-2, with unresolved D. CDR3 length: 14 residues. CDR1 KGHSH and CDR2 LQKENI come from the germline V gene. V was pared by 2 bases and J by 4 bases, with 8 bases between.

The gene calls are TRBV5-8 and TRBJ1-2, with D unclear. Trimming removed 0 bases at V and 7 bases at J, with 22 bases between. This CDR3 comprises 17 residues. Germline-derived CDR1 and CDR2 are SGHTS and YDEGEE. CDR3 coding DNA: TGTGCCAGCAGCTTGGCCGGGAAGGGAGGTCTGCTTCGTGGCTACACCTTC. This codes for CASSLAGKGGLLRGYTF. Supplemented by reference TRBV5-8 and TRBJ1-2, the full variable domain reads EAGVTQSPTHLIKTRGQQATLRCSPISGHTSVYWYQQALGLGLQFLLWYDEGEERNRGNFPPRFSGRQFPNYSSELNVNALELEDSALYLCASSLAGKGGLLRGYTFGSGTRLTVV.

With regard to this clone: This sample includes further DNA sequences coding for the same CDR3. The chain has TRBV11-2 and TRBJ1-1; D is uncertain. CDR1 and CDR2 from the germline V gene are SGHAT and FQNNGV. Between the trimmed V and J ends, which lost 1 base and 1 base, there was a span of 4 bases. There are 13 residues in the CDR3. The CDR3 DNA is TGTGCCAGCAGCTTAGGTGGGAACACTGAAGCTTTCTTT. This encodes CASSLGGNTEAFF. Combining the CDR3 with reference TRBV11-2 and TRBJ1-1 gives the whole variable domain EAGVAQSPRYKIIEKRQSVAFWCNPISGHATLYWYQQILGQGPKLLIQFQNNGVVDDSQLPKDRFSAERLKGVDSTLKIQPAKLEDSAVYLCASSLGGNTEAFFGQGTRLTVV.

The V and J genes are TRBV7-2 and TRBJ2-5; 14 nucleotides line up with TRBD2. J gave up 7 bases and V 4 bases, and 8 bases lay outside the gene matches. From germline, CDR1 is SGHTA and CDR2 FQGNSA. This CDR3 contains 16 residues. The CDR3 DNA reads as TGTGCCAGCAGCTACCAGGGACTAGCGGGAGCTTCGACCCAGTACTTC. This encodes CASSYQGLAGASTQYF.

The rearrangement uses TRBV10-3 and TRBJ1-4; D gene unclear. In germline, CDR1 is ENHRY, CDR2 SYGVKD. Trimming removed 3 bases at V and 0 bases at J, with 8 bases between. CDR3 length equals 15 residues. CDR3 coding DNA: TGTGCCATCAGTGATACCACAGCAACTAATGAAAAACTGTTTTTT. It is translated as CAISDTTATNEKLFF.

This chain uses TRBV12-3 or TRBV12-4 with TRBJ2-1; TRBD2 agrees at 7 bases. This CDR3 has 13 residues. The V segment lost 7 bases and the J segment 10 bases; nucleotides outside the gene matches: 10. In DNA, the CDR3 is TGTGCCAGCACTCGTCTGGCTAGCGGAGAGCAGTTCTTC. Translating it yields CASTRLASGEQFF.

This clone has more than one count but fewer than ten. The chain combines TRBV5-1 with TRBJ1-2, with D perhaps matching TRBD1 (5 bases). The CDR3 sequence is 14 residues long. V dropped 0 bases and J dropped 7 bases, with 13 bases sitting between them. In germline, CDR1 is SGHRS, CDR2 YFSETQ. This chain's CDR3 is CASSLGQGDSGYTF. In nucleotides, the CDR3 is TGCGCCAGCAGCTTGGGGCAGGGAGATAGTGGCTACACCTTC.

This clone was seen only once. J is TRBJ1-6 and V is TRBV10-3, with D tentatively TRBD1 (6 bases). The CDR3 is 16 residues long. The germline gives CDR1 ENHRY, CDR2 SYGVKD. V was shortened by 6 bases and J by 7 bases, with 19 bases between the two germline ends. Here the CDR3 DNA reads TGTGCCATCAGCCCGACAGGTGGCATCCCAAATTCACCCCTCCACTTT. Translation gives CAISPTGGIPNSPLHF.

Turning to this clone: The germline gene is not matched at one end of the junction; a read error may be the cause. This chain uses TRBV6-1 with TRBJ2-1; TRBD2 matches 10 bases. The CDR3 totals 14 residues. Germline values: CDR1 MNHNS, CDR2 SASEGT. The CDR3 region is CASREAGGPYEQFF. DNA of the CDR3: TGTGCCAGCAGGGAAGCGGGAGGGCCCTATGAGCAGTTCTTC.

This sequence joins TRBV10-2 and TRBJ2-1, with 7 positions matching TRBD1. The germline gives CDR1 WSHSY, CDR2 SAAADI. The V and J ends lost 6 bases and 12 bases, in that order; junction bases with no gene match: 5. The CDR3 runs to 11 residues. CDR3 nucleotides: TGCGCCAGCAGATCGACAGGGATGCAGTTCTTC. Its translation: CASRSTGMQFF.

The sample holds a few counts of this clone. J is TRBJ2-1 and V is TRBV6-5, with D possibly TRBD1 on 5 matching bases. Trimming pared 0 bases from V and 7 bases from J, leaving 7 bases between. This CDR3 has 13 amino acids. Germline V gene lookup returns CDR1 MNHEY and CDR2 SVGAGI. CDR3 residues: CASSYSRTNEQFF. In DNA form, the CDR3 reads TGTGCCAGCAGTTACTCGAGGACAAATGAGCAGTTCTTC.

The genes are TRBV27 and TRBJ2-7; no firm D call. The CDR3 extends over 13 amino acids. With 5 bases removed from V and 0 bases from J, the gap between germline ends came to 8 bases. CDR1 and CDR2 (germline): MNHEY, SMNVEV (reference sequence). CDR3: CASSASSSYEQYF. The DNA for the CDR3 is TGTGCCAGCAGTGCCTCCAGCTCCTACGAGCAGTACTTC.

The DNA of the CDR3 is TGTGCCAGCTCCGGGCCAGGAAACACCATATATTTT. The encoded protein is CASSGPGNTIYF. V gene TRBV7-6 combines with J gene TRBJ1-3, with D unclear. Germline-derived CDR1 and CDR2 are SGHVS and FNYEAQ. V was trimmed by 8 bases and J by 4 bases, leaving 9 bases between them. CDR3 size: 12 residues.

This chain links TRBV5-1 with TRBJ2-1, with 11 bases lining up with TRBD1. With 0 bases clipped from V and 6 bases from J, the junction kept 2 bases outside the gene matches. Germline V gene data show CDR1 as SGHRS and CDR2 as YFSETQ. The CDR3 is 15 amino acids. In DNA form, the CDR3 reads TGCGCCAGCAGCTTGGTCGGGACAGGGGGCAATGAGCAGTTCTTC. This translates into CASSLVGTGGNEQFF.

This sequence joins TRBV19 and TRBJ2-7; 14 bases align to TRBD2. V was clipped by 9 bases and J by 3 bases; unmatched bases: 4. Germline loops: CDR1 LNHDA, CDR2 SQIVND (reference sequence). There are 14 residues in the CDR3. The CDR3 region has the DNA TGTGCCAGCCGACTAGCGGGAGGGGACTACGAGCAGTACTTC. This encodes CASRLAGGDYEQYF.

The chain carries TRBV12-3 or TRBV12-4 and TRBJ1-6; D remains ambiguous. CDR3 size: 12 residues. The V end lost 4 bases, the J end lost 4 bases, and 2 bases lay between the germline ends. This CDR3 is CASSSYNSPLHF. The CDR3 DNA is TGTGCCAGCAGTTCTTATAATTCACCCCTCCACTTT.

This sequence joins TRBV28 and TRBJ1-5; TRBD1 aligns across 7 bases. Germline values: CDR1 MDHEN, CDR2 SYDVKM. This CDR3 has 14 amino acids. The V gene end was trimmed by 6 bases and the J gene end by 6 bases; junction bases not matched to a gene: 8. The chain's CDR3 is CASSLWTGSQPQHF. The DNA of the CDR3 is TGTGCCAGCAGCCTATGGACAGGCAGTCAGCCCCAGCATTTT.